The clone carrying this T cell receptor (beta chain) was observed at least ten times. This specimen belongs to a study of patients and donors after allogeneic stem cell transplantation. TCRdb itself ran the RT-PCR reads through MiXCR, one entry per CDR3 protein. The data hold approximately 430,000 distinct CDR3 sequences, with 16% observed a single time. CDR1 and CDR2 (germline): DFQATT, SNEGSKA (reference sequence). Trimming removed 2 bases at V and 9 bases at J, with 8 bases between. The CDR3 sequence is 10 residues long. The sequence was obtained from a human donor who was either an allogeneic HSCT recipient or a stem cell or donor lymphocyte infusion donor (not recorded which). It is not recorded whose cells these are; they may come from a transplant donor. V gene TRBV20-1 combines with J gene TRBJ2-7; the D gene is possibly TRBD1 (5 bases). The sequencing input was blood, either unsorted or a sorted T cell fraction (not recorded which). The CDR3 protein is CSARRGVQYF. CDR3 DNA: TGCAGTGCTAGAAGGGGCGTGCAGTACTTC.